The entry below describes one T cell receptor (beta chain). This clone showed up just once. The antigen this receptor binds is unknown. It has no much larger one-base neighbor in the sample; base qualities were not kept. This sample is drawn from a study of shared clonotypes between healthy human individuals (TCRdb year 2020). Regarding the research as a whole: A couple of women and three men aged 18 to 49 years were included in the cohort. To estimate repertoire size and how much clonotypes are shared between individuals, the study performed deep sequencing of blood TCR repertoires from five healthy adults. Between about 0.9 and 9 billion PBMCs per donor were obtained by leukapheresis. To increase sequencing depth and limit assay-specific biases, different laboratories used diverse techniques to prepare libraries and sequence TCR repertoires. For each donor, three plates each were used for CD4 naive and CD4 memory, two plates were used for CD8 naive, and one plate was used for CD8 memory.

What the work shows at the level of the full study, not this receptor alone: Sampling was restricted to blood, and TCR repertoires in tissue are likely to differ from TCR repertoires in blood. Rarefaction of sorted-subset datasets indicated incomplete sequencing despite the large sequencing depth. Naive subsets generally had larger estimated clonotype richness than memory subsets did. Clonotypes shared by all four sorted-subset donors showed higher generation probabilities than non-shared clonotypes. Because the study included a small number of donors, the genetic and exposure-history diversity represented was limited. About 4.5% of naive CD4, 3% to 3.5% of naive CD8, about 2.4% of memory CD4, and around 0.4% of memory CD8 clonotypes were shared across several donors. Pairwise subsampling indicated that sequencing depth was expected to affect the degree of clonotype sharing among donors.

Healthy HIV-negative adults with no recently reported acute infections or vaccinations were included as donors. Every donor was a Caucasian adult living in Nashville, Tennessee, USA. CD4+ T cells were enriched by magnetic negative selection, after which naive cells were positively selected on CD45RA and the negative fraction was taken as the memory subset. Blood was obtained by leukapheresis, after which PBMCs were separated by Ficoll-Histopaque density gradient centrifugation and cryopreserved in liquid nitrogen vapor phase. Analytical flow cytometry was used to check the purity and quantity of each magnetically sorted T cell population. Genomic DNA was isolated from each sorted fraction and quantified by UV absorbance on a Nanodrop 2000c. The CDR3 covers 15 residues, taking in both the cysteine and the phenylalanine. Only the CDR3 DNA is retained, 45 bases long and in frame from the first base. The germline V gene yields SGHTA for CDR1 and FQGNSA for CDR2. The V and J ends are trimmed by 3 bases and 5 bases, leaving 14 bases between them.

Using the deep immunoSEQ assay, TCR CDR3 regions were amplified from genomic DNA by multiplex PCR. For each cell subset, the extracted genomic DNA was distributed evenly across all wells of several immunoSEQ 96-well plates, and each plate served as one replicate. For sorted subsets, 200 to 250 ng of genomic DNA, equivalent to roughly 30,000 T cell genomes, went into each replicate PCR. The purified libraries were quantified using a Qubit 3.0 fluorometer, sized with a Bioanalyzer 2100, and then quantified again using the KAPA Library Quantification kit. A separate single-read 150-cycle Illumina NextSeq 550 flow cell was used to sequence each immunoSEQ 96-well plate. The source study handled its data this way. Because the immunoSEQ output included only junctional sequences and no quality scores, the filtering could not be the same as the filtering used for full-length reads. Sequences were annotated with PyIR, a Python wrapper for IgBLAST v1.9, using IMGT germline references to assign V/J genes and CDR3. Reads were filtered out if the reads had weak V/J assignments (E-value above 1e-6), no CDR3, stop codons, out-of-frame junctions, or ambiguous translated residues. V3J clonotypes were defined by identical inferred V gene, J gene, and CDR3 amino acid sequence. Percentage overlap between repertoires was computed as shared unique clonotypes divided by the size of the smaller repertoire. Repertoire richness was assessed with RTK rarefaction, the Chao1 estimator, and Recon v2.1 estimates of unobserved clonotypes. Generation probabilities were computed with OLGA for all TCRbeta clonotypes obtained by the gDNA method from several donors. Imported from immuneACCESS, the table was reduced by TCRdb to in-frame sequences with V and J called. These copies leave out some clones; in studies compared against another copy, an unresolved V gene accounts for under half, and the cause of the remainder is not known. V and J calls and clone size are given by that table; D and trimming were obtained from the DNA. The sample has about 2.4 million clones on record, over 85% of them singletons. Together, the top ten hold approximately 0.37% of the sample.

The sample consisted of naive CD4+ T cells from PBMCs. The cell subset or site label corresponds to: CD45RA+ positively selected. The receptor was isolated from a man between 18 and 29 years old in good health. Some clones in this sample may be carry-over from other donors' samples. The V and J segments used are TRBV7-2 and TRBJ1-5, with a tentative D gene TRBD1 over 6 matching bases. The nucleotide sequence reads as follows: TGTGCCAGCAGCTTCTCCGACAGGAGCCATCAGCCCCAGCATTTT. It is translated as CASSFSDRSHQPQHF.